This TCR beta chain came from a study of T cell responses to AZD1222 COVID-19 vaccine. General study points: An increase in Spike-specific TCR breadth and depth was observed after two AZD1222 doses. The sample set comprised mostly white British donors with more females, and clonal diversity was possibly underestimated. With dominance at 160-218 and 743-854, vaccine-associated CD4 TCRs spanned spike.

Sequenced by immunoSEQ multiplex PCR; TCRdb stores in-frame clones only, minus some. The table includes more than 150,000 clones, about 92% detected once. Note on this clone: The antigen is undetermined.

The germline V gene has CDR1 SEHNR and CDR2 FQNEAQ (reference sequence). CDR3 length: 18 amino acids. V was trimmed by 4 bases and J by 7 bases, leaving 26 bases between them. Sequencing used peripheral blood, obtained on day 0 of AZD1222 vaccination. The sequence derives from an adult in good health. V is TRBV7-9 and J is TRBJ2-1; D is uncertain. In DNA, the CDR3 is TGTGCCAGCAGCTCCAGTTCTGTTCTTGGGAACGTTGCGAATGAGCAGTTCTTC. This translates into CASSSSSVLGNVANEQFF.